Following are 5 T cell receptor beta chains from one sample sequenced in a study of cytomegalovirus exposure and HLA in healthy donors. PCR employed 60 Vbeta and 13 Jbeta primers. Generated by immunoSEQ multiplex PCR, the TCRdb table keeps only in-frame clones and is missing some. The table has over 150,000 clones, roughly 81% seen once; the top ten hold over 10%. The sample was PBMCs. The source is a woman aged 45 to 65 in good health and CMV-seronegative.

V usage is TRBV14 and J usage is TRBJ2-3, with 12 bases aligning to TRBD2. V trimming: 4 bases; J trimming: 9 bases; junction bases outside the gene matches: 5. The CDR3 is 14 amino acids. Germline V gene data show CDR1 as SGHDN and CDR2 as FVKESK. Written as DNA, the CDR3 is TGTGCCAGCAGCCCTGGACTAGCGGGATGGACGCAGTATTTT. It yields the protein CASSPGLAGWTQYF.

The chain couples TRBV6-5 to TRBJ2-7; 8 positions match TRBD2. V was pared by 6 bases and J by 2 bases, with 6 bases of the junction left unmatched. From germline, CDR1 is MNHEY and CDR2 SVGAGI. The CDR3 is 14 residues long. CDR3 in DNA: TGTGCCAGCAGATTCCTAGCGGGTCCCTACGAGCAGTACTTC. Residues: CASRFLAGPYEQYF.

This sequence joins TRBV7-2 and TRBJ1-1; tentative D call: TRBD1 (6 bases). The ends were cut back, 4 bases at V and 0 bases at J, with 15 bases in the middle. Germline V CDR1 and CDR2: SGHTA, FQGNSA. This CDR3 is built from 16 residues. CDR3 region: CASSWRRTDLNTEAFF. DNA of the CDR3: TGTGCCAGCAGCTGGCGCCGGACAGACTTGAACACTGAAGCTTTCTTT.

Here the CDR3 DNA reads TGTGCCAGCAGCTTAGACTTCGCAGATACGCAGTATTTT. Its protein is CASSLDFADTQYF. The chain is built from TRBV7-7 and TRBJ2-3, with D hard to call. CDR1 is SSHAT and CDR2 is FNYEAQ in the germline V gene (reference sequence). The V gene lost 1 base and the J gene lost 4 bases, with 6 bases spanning the gap. This CDR3 contains 13 residues.

This clone was seen a single time. The V gene is TRBV7-2, the J gene TRBJ1-1; D gene unclear. The CDR3 runs to 13 residues. CDR1 is SGHTA and CDR2 is FQGNSA in the germline V gene. Trimming left V 5 bases short and J 0 bases short, with 7 bases between. CDR3: CASSPVMNTEAFF. The CDR3 DNA reads as TGTGCCAGCAGCCCCGTAATGAACACTGAAGCTTTCTTT.